The rows below give T cell receptor beta chains drawn from one sample of a study of cytomegalovirus exposure and HLA in healthy donors. The data were produced by immunoSEQ multiplex PCR, yet TCRdb's version contains in-frame clones alone and is incomplete. The data contain 120,000 to 150,000 clones, approximately 80% of them singletons. Sequencing was carried out using PBMCs. The receptors derive from a woman between 40 and 50 years old in good health and CMV-seropositive. Each CDR3 is given with its conserved first and last residue. A D gene is named only where the DNA matches it firmly. Clone size is shown for a subset of rows, as once, few, many or a class of expanded clone.

clone_size: NA
cdr3_length: 15
v_call: TRBV7-2
d_call: TRBD1
j_call: TRBJ2-1
cdr3_aa: CASRRTGGATYEQFF
cdr3_nt: TGTGCCAGCAGGCGTACAGGGGGCGCCACGTATGAGCAGTTCTTC

clone_size: NA
cdr3_length: 15
v_call: TRBV5-1
d_call: NA
j_call: TRBJ2-2
cdr3_aa: CASSLEEGTTGELFF
cdr3_nt: TGCGCCAGCAGTCTCGAGGAGGGTACCACCGGGGAGCTGTTTTTT

clone_size: NA
cdr3_length: 14
v_call: TRBV6-5
d_call: TRBD2
j_call: TRBJ2-7
cdr3_aa: CASSVAGGPHEQYF
cdr3_nt: TGTGCCAGCAGTGTAGCGGGAGGGCCCCACGAGCAGTACTTC

clone_size: NA
cdr3_length: 14
v_call: TRBV14
d_call: TRBD2
j_call: TRBJ2-7
cdr3_aa: CASSLGAGVHEQYF
cdr3_nt: TGTGCCAGCAGCCTCGGAGCGGGAGTCCACGAGCAGTACTTC

clone_size: NA
cdr3_length: 14
v_call: TRBV30
d_call: TRBD1
j_call: TRBJ2-1
cdr3_aa: CACRGQSSYNEQFF
cdr3_nt: TGTGCCTGCAGGGGACAGAGCTCCTACAATGAGCAGTTCTTC

clone_size: NA
cdr3_length: 12
v_call: TRBV29-1
d_call: TRBD1
j_call: TRBJ2-1
cdr3_aa: CSVTTGANEQFF
cdr3_nt: TGCAGCGTCACGACAGGGGCGAATGAGCAGTTCTTC

clone_size: once
cdr3_length: 19
v_call: TRBV18
d_call: TRBD2
j_call: TRBJ2-2
cdr3_aa: CASSPRTSGGSANTGELFF
cdr3_nt: TGTGCCAGCTCACCAAGGACTAGCGGGGGGAGCGCGAACACCGGGGAGCTGTTTTTT

clone_size: NA
cdr3_length: 14
v_call: TRBV7-2
d_call: NA
j_call: TRBJ1-5
cdr3_aa: CASSLQGINQPQHF
cdr3_nt: TGTGCCAGCAGCTTACAGGGGATCAATCAGCCCCAGCATTTT

clone_size: NA
cdr3_length: 14
v_call: TRBV19
d_call: TRBD1
j_call: TRBJ2-7
cdr3_aa: CASSTPRDSHEQYF
cdr3_nt: TGTGCCAGTAGTACCCCCCGGGACAGCCACGAGCAGTACTTC

clone_size: NA
cdr3_length: 16
v_call: TRBV7-9
d_call: NA
j_call: TRBJ2-1
cdr3_aa: CASSSWATGSYNEQFF
cdr3_nt: TGTGCCAGCAGCTCATGGGCAACAGGGTCCTACAATGAGCAGTTCTTC

clone_size: NA
cdr3_length: 11
v_call: TRBV10-2
d_call: NA
j_call: TRBJ1-1
cdr3_aa: CASSRNTEAFF
cdr3_nt: TGCGCCAGCAGCAGGAACACTGAAGCTTTCTTT

clone_size: NA
cdr3_length: 15
v_call: TRBV7-8
d_call: TRBD1
j_call: TRBJ2-1
cdr3_aa: CASSLAGTGVGEQFF
cdr3_nt: TGTGCCAGCAGCTTAGCTGGGACAGGGGTGGGTGAGCAGTTCTTC

clone_size: NA
cdr3_length: 16
v_call: TRBV5-1
d_call: TRBD1
j_call: TRBJ2-3
cdr3_aa: CASTYRTGDELDTQYF
cdr3_nt: TGCGCCAGCACCTATAGGACAGGGGATGAATTAGATACGCAGTATTTT

clone_size: NA
cdr3_length: 12
v_call: TRBV25-1
d_call: NA
j_call: TRBJ1-2
cdr3_aa: CASTGGHYGYTF
cdr3_nt: TGTGCCAGCACGGGGGGCCACTATGGCTACACCTTC